Listed below are T cell receptor beta chains from one sample, sequenced in a study of T-cell memory formation after mild COVID-19. TCRdb re-analysed the 5' RACE reads in MiXCR, keeping a single row per CDR3 protein. This table holds approximately 88,000 distinct CDR3 sequences, nearly 25% found once. The material sequenced was PBMCs or a T cell subset sorted from them (not recorded which). The receptors come from a man aged 18 to 35 who had mild COVID-19 (a few samples of this study predate the infection). Cell type and time point are not known. CDR3s include the opening cysteine and the closing phenylalanine or tryptophan. A D gene is named only where the DNA matches it firmly. Expanded clones are given a class, and other clones once, few, many or no size at all.

TRBJ2-1 | NA | TRBV12-3/TRBV12-4 | TRBD2 | CASSFGGGVHEQFF | TGTGCCAGCAGTTTCGGCGGGGGGGTCCATGAGCAGTTCTTC
TRBJ2-5 | NA | TRBV6-6 | NA | CASSYSGQDTYQETQYF | TGTGCCAGCAGTTACTCTGGGCAGGACACGTACCAAGAGACCCAGTACTTC
TRBJ2-3 | NA | TRBV5-1 | NA | CASSGGWDTQYF | TGCGCCAGCAGCGGGGGGTGGGATACGCAGTATTTT
TRBJ2-1 | few | TRBV4-3 | NA | CASSHGTARYNEQFF | TGCGCCAGCAGCCACGGGACCGCCCGCTACAATGAGCAGTTCTTC
TRBJ2-1 | NA | TRBV2 | TRBD1 | CASSVGQIAYNEQFF | TGTGCCAGCAGTGTGGGACAGATAGCGTACAATGAGCAGTTCTTC
TRBJ1-5 | NA | TRBV7-9 | NA | CASSLPDRPQHF | TGTGCCAGCAGCTTGCCTGATCGGCCCCAGCATTTT
TRBJ1-2 | few | TRBV4-1 | NA | CASRSHREGAGGYTF | TGCGCCAGCAGGAGCCACAGGGAAGGGGCAGGCGGCTACACCTTC
TRBJ1-1 | NA | TRBV7-9 | NA | CATGTEAFF | TGTGCCACGGGCACTGAAGCTTTCTTT
TRBJ2-3 | NA | TRBV5-4 | NA | CASSGETYTFTDTQYF | TGTGCCAGCTCCGGGGAGACTTATACTTTCACAGATACGCAGTATTTT
TRBJ2-4 | few | TRBV4-1 | NA | CASSQGRGSGTKNIQYF | TGCGCCAGCAGCCAAGGTCGGGGCAGCGGAACCAAAAACATTCAGTACTTC
TRBJ2-3 | many | TRBV11-1 | NA | CASSHVVREISTDTQYF | TGTGCCAGCAGCCACGTGGTCCGGGAGATAAGCACAGATACGCAGTATTTT
TRBJ1-5 | medium-sized | TRBV27 | NA | CASSPTGFSNQPQHF | TGTGCCAGCAGCCCAACAGGGTTTAGCAATCAGCCCCAGCATTTT
TRBJ1-3 | few | TRBV29-1 | NA | CSGWGMDGNTTYF | TGCTCGGGTTGGGGGATGGATGGAAACACCACATATTTT
TRBJ2-5 | few | TRBV27 | TRBD1 | CASSSGTGVGGETQYF | TGTGCCAGCAGTTCCGGGACAGGGGTGGGGGGAGAGACCCAGTACTTC
TRBJ2-1 | once | TRBV19 | NA | CASSTVGNEQFF | TGTGCCAGTAGTACCGTCGGGAATGAGCAGTTCTTC
TRBJ1-2 | few | TRBV25-1 | TRBD1 | CASSDGTGGAYGYTF | TGTGCCAGCAGTGATGGGACAGGGGGCGCCTATGGCTACACCTTC
TRBJ2-1 | few | TRBV4-1 | NA | CASSQVAARPDNEQFF | TGCGCCAGCAGCCAAGTTGCGGCCCGGCCCGACAATGAGCAGTTCTTC
TRBJ2-3 | many | TRBV9 | NA | CASSLYGPTTDTQYF | TGTGCCAGCAGCCTTTACGGACCCACGACAGATACGCAGTATTTT
TRBJ1-3 | NA | TRBV4-1 | NA | CASSQDAGLLFTDGNTIYF | TGCGCCAGCAGCCAAGATGCGGGACTATTGTTCACGGACGGAAACACCATATATTTT
TRBJ2-1 | few | TRBV11-2 | NA | CASSLSPPGNDEQFF | TGTGCCAGCAGCTTATCTCCACCGGGGAACGATGAGCAGTTCTTC
TRBJ2-4 | few | TRBV7-2 | TRBD1 | CASSLDGTGGRNIQYF | TGTGCCAGCAGCTTAGATGGGACAGGGGGGCGAAACATTCAGTACTTC
TRBJ2-6 | NA | TRBV27 | TRBD1 | CASSFGQGAGANVLTF | TGTGCCAGCAGTTTCGGACAGGGGGCTGGGGCCAACGTCCTGACTTTC